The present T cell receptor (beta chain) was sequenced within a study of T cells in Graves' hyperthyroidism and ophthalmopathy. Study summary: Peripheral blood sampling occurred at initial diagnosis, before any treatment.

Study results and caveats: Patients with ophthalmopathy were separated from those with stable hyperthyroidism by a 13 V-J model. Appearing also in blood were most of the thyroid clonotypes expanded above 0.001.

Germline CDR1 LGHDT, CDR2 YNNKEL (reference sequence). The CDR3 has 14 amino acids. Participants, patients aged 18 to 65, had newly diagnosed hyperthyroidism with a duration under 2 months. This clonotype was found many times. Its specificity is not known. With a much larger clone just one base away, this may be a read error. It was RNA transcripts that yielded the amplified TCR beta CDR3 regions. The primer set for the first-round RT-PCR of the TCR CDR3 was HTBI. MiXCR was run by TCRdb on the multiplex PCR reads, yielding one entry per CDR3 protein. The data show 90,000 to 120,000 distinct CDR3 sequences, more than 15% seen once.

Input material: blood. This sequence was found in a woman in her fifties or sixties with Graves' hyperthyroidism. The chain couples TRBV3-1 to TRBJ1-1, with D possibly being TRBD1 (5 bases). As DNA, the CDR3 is TGTGCCAGCAGCCTTCGACAGATGAACACTGGAGCTTTCTTT. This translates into CASSLRQMNTGAFF.